The sequence of this T cell receptor (beta chain) was determined in a study of PD-L1 blockade in urothelial cancer. Background on the study: Blood drawn 3 weeks (second dose) and 6 weeks after treatment start was analyzed.

A spike-in of synthetic TCR analog templates was added to each PCR. The data were produced by immunoSEQ multiplex PCR, yet TCRdb's version contains in-frame clones alone and is incomplete. The profile shows some 57,000 clones, 84% of them singletons. This sample's time point: pretreatment peripheral blood. Disease in patients was locally advanced or metastatic urothelial carcinoma. CDR1 MNHNS and CDR2 SASEGT come from the germline V gene. J gave up 2 bases and V 2 bases, and 5 bases lay outside the gene matches. The CDR3 has 15 residues. The rearrangement links TRBV6-1 to TRBJ2-7, with 8 positions matching TRBD1. Sample: PBMCs, taken around atezolizumab (anti-PD-L1) treatment. The source of this sequence is a man aged 50 to 60 with urothelial cancer. CDR3 nucleotide sequence: TGTGCCAGCAGTGAAAGGGGGACAGGTGCCTACGAGCAGTACTTC. Amino acids: CASSERGTGAYEQYF.